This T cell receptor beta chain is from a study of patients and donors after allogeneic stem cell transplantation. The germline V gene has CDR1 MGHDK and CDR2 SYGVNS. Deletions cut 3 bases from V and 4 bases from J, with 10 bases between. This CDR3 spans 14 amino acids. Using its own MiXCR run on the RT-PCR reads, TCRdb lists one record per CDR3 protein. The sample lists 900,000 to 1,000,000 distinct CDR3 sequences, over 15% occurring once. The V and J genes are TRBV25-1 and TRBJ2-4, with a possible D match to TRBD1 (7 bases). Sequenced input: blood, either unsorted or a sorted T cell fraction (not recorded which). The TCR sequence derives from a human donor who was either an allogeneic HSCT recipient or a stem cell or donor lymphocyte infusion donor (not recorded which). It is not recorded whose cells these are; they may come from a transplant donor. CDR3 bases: TGTGCCAGCAGTGAGGAGGGGGCGAAAAACATTCAGTACTTC. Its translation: CASSEEGAKNIQYF. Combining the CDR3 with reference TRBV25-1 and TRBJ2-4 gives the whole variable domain EADIYQTPRYLVIGTGKKITLECSQTMGHDKMYWYQQDPGMELHLIHYSYGVNSTEKGDLSSESTVSRIRTEHFPLTLESARPSHTSQYLCASSEEGAKNIQYFGAGTRLSVL.